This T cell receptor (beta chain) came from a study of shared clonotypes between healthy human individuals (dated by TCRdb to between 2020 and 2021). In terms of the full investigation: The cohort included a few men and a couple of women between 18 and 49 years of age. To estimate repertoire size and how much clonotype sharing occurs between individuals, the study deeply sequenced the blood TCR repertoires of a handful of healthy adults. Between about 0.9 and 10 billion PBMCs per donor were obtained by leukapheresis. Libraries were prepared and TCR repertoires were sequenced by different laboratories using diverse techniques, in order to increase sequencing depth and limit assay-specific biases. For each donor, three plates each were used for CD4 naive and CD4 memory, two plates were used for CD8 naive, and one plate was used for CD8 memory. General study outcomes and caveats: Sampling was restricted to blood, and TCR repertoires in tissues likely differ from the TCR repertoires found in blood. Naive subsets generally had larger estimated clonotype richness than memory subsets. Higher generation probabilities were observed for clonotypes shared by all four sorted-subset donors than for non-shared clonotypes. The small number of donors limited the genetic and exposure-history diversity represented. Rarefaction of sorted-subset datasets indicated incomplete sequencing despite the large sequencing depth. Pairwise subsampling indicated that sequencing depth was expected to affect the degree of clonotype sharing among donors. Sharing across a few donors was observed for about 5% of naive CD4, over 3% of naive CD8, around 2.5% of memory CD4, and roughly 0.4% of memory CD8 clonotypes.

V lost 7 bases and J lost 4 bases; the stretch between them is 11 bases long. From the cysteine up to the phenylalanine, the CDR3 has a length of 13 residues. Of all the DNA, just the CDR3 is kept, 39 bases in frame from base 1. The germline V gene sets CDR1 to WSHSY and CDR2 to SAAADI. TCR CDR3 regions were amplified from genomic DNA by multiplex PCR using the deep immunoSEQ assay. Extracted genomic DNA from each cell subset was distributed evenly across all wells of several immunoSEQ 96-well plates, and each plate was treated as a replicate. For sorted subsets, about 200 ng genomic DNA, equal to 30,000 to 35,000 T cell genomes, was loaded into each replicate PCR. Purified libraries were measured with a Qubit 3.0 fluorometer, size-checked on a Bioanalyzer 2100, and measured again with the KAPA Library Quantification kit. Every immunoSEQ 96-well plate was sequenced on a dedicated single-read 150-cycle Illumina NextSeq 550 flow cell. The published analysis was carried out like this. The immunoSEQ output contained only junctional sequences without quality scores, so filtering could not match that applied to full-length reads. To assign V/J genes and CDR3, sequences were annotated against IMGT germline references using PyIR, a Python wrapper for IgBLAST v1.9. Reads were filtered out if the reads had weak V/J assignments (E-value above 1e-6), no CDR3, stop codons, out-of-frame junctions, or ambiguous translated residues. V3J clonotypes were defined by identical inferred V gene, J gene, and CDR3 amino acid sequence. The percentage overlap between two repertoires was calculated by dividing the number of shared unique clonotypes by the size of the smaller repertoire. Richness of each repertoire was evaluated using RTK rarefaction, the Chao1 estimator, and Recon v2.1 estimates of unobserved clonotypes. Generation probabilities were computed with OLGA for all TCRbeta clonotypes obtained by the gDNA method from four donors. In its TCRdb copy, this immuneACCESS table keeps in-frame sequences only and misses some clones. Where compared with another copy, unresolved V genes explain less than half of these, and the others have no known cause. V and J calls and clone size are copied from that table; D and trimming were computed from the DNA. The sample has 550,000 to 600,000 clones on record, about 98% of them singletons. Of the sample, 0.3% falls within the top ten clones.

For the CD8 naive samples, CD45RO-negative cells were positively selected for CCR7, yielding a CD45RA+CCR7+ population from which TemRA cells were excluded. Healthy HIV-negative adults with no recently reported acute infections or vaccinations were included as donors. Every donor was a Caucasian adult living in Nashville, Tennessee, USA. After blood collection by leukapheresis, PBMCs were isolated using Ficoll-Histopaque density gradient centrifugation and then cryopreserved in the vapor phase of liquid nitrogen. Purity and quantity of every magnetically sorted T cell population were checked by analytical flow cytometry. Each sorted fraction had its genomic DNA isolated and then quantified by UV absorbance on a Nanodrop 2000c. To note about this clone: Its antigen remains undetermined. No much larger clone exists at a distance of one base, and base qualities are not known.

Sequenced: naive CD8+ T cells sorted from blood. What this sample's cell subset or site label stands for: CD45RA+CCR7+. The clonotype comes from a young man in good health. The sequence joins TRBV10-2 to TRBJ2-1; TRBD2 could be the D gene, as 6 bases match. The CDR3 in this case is CASTTSGYNEQFF. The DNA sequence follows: TGCGCCAGCACGACTAGTGGGTACAATGAGCAGTTCTTC.